The clone carrying this T cell receptor beta chain was observed a few times. TCRdb analysed the 5' RACE reads with MiXCR anew, one entry per CDR3 protein. The sample holds more than 40,000 distinct CDR3 sequences, 5.4% seen once. These data originate in a study of early T cells in non-severe SARS-CoV-2 infection. The CDR3 totals 13 residues. V was shortened by 3 bases and J by 8 bases, with 11 bases between the two germline ends. Germline V gene sequence: CDR1 LNHDA, CDR2 SQIVND (reference sequence). This rearrangement joins TRBV19 to TRBJ2-4, with D maybe TRBD2 (5 bases). The source material was whole blood, sampled at baseline. This clonotype was sampled from an adult who was a healthcare worker with PCR-confirmed SARS-CoV-2 infection or an uninfected control (not recorded which). CDR3 residues: CASSIPEGYIQYF. In DNA form, the CDR3 reads TGTGCCAGTAGTATTCCCGAGGGCTACATTCAGTACTTC.